This T cell receptor (beta chain) was obtained from a study of a mutant IDH1 vaccine in newly diagnosed glioma. General study points: Pseudoprogression seemed unlinked to shifts in top peripheral T cell clonotypes.

V lost 5 bases and J 6 bases, leaving 20 bases between the germline ends. The CDR3 runs to 16 residues. Per the germline V gene, CDR1 is MNHEY and CDR2 is SMNVEV (reference sequence). The assay was immunoSEQ multiplex PCR, and TCRdb's table has in-frame clones only and misses some. This repertoire shows fewer than 45,000 clones, around 87% found once; its top ten account for approximately 1.6%. Of note for this clone: Its antigen is unknown.

Time point specified: week 35, safety follow-up. Every vaccination contained 300 ug of the mutant IDH1 20-mer peptide and was paired with topical imiquimod. Specimen: PBMCs, collected from a glioma patient whose treatment included an IDH1 peptide vaccine. The receptor comes from a middle-aged man with glioma. V usage is TRBV27 and J usage is TRBJ1-5; D is uncertain. Here the CDR3 DNA reads TGTGCCAGCAGTCCTGAATTGCCAGATTTAGGTCAGCCCCAGCATTTT. It yields the protein CASSPELPDLGQPQHF.